A selection of T cell receptor beta chains follows, all from one sample in a study of blood T cells in healthy people across ages. MiXCR, applied by TCRdb to the 5' RACE reads, yields one record per CDR3 protein. Of about a million distinct CDR3 sequences in the sample, just over 50% were seen once. Material for sequencing was blood. These receptor sequences come from a woman aged 60-70 years in good health. The CDR3 runs from the conserved cysteine through the conserved F or W. The order of the fields is J gene, V gene, CDR3 length, D gene, clone size, CDR3 DNA, CDR3 protein. The D gene is left open where the match is weak. The size of a clone is reported for some rows only, either as once, few or many, or as a class for expanded clones.

j_call: TRBJ2-1; v_call: TRBV6-5; cdr3_length: 14; d_call: -; clone_size: -; cdr3_nt: TGTGCCAGCAGTTTCGGGGGTCAGGTCAATGAGCAGTTCTTC; cdr3_aa: CASSFGGQVNEQFF
j_call: TRBJ2-7; v_call: TRBV6-2/TRBV6-3; cdr3_length: 12; d_call: -; clone_size: -; cdr3_nt: TGTGCCAGCAATCCCGGGGCTTACGAGCAGTACTTC; cdr3_aa: CASNPGAYEQYF
j_call: TRBJ2-5; v_call: TRBV20-1; cdr3_length: 13; d_call: TRBD2; clone_size: -; cdr3_nt: TGCAGTGCCCCTCGGGCGGGAGGGGAGACCCAGTACTTC; cdr3_aa: CSAPRAGGETQYF
j_call: TRBJ2-5; v_call: TRBV4-2; cdr3_length: 14; d_call: -; clone_size: few; cdr3_nt: TGTGCCAGCAGCCAAGCCCGGGCCCAAGAGACCCAGTACTTC; cdr3_aa: CASSQARAQETQYF
j_call: TRBJ1-1; v_call: TRBV20-1; cdr3_length: 15; d_call: TRBD1; clone_size: -; cdr3_nt: TGCAGTGCTAGAGGGGGACAGGGGATGAACACTGAAGCTTTCTTT; cdr3_aa: CSARGGQGMNTEAFF
j_call: TRBJ2-5; v_call: TRBV4-1; cdr3_length: 16; d_call: -; clone_size: -; cdr3_nt: TGCGCCAGCAGCCAACCCCTACGGACAGCTCAAGAGACCCAGTACTTC; cdr3_aa: CASSQPLRTAQETQYF
j_call: TRBJ2-3; v_call: TRBV5-1; cdr3_length: 14; d_call: TRBD1; clone_size: few; cdr3_nt: TGCGCCAGCAGCGCCCAGGGGGCCTCAGATACGCAGTATTTT; cdr3_aa: CASSAQGASDTQYF
j_call: TRBJ1-5; v_call: TRBV20-1; cdr3_length: 16; d_call: TRBD1; clone_size: few; cdr3_nt: TGCAGTGCTAGAGACAGCGGGACAGGGATTGTAAAGCCCCAGCATTTT; cdr3_aa: CSARDSGTGIVKPQHF
j_call: TRBJ2-1; v_call: TRBV3-1; cdr3_length: 12; d_call: -; clone_size: once; cdr3_nt: TGTGCCAGCAGCCAGAGGGCCAATGAGCAGTTCTTC; cdr3_aa: CASSQRANEQFF
j_call: TRBJ1-5; v_call: TRBV4-2; cdr3_length: 15; d_call: -; clone_size: -; cdr3_nt: TGTGCCAGCAGCCAAGGGGGGCAGATCAATCAGCCCCAGCATTTT; cdr3_aa: CASSQGGQINQPQHF
j_call: TRBJ1-2; v_call: TRBV7-2; cdr3_length: 13; d_call: TRBD1; clone_size: few; cdr3_nt: TGTGCCAGCAGCTTGTACACAGGGGATGGCTACACCTTC; cdr3_aa: CASSLYTGDGYTF
j_call: TRBJ2-3; v_call: TRBV7-2; cdr3_length: 17; d_call: -; clone_size: -; cdr3_nt: TGTGCCTGCAGCTTAAGTCCCCTGACTAGGGCCCCAGATACGCAGTATTTT; cdr3_aa: CACSLSPLTRAPDTQYF
j_call: TRBJ2-7; v_call: TRBV20-1; cdr3_length: 14; d_call: TRBD2; clone_size: -; cdr3_nt: TGCAGTGCTAGACGGGGGGAGGAGGTTTACGAGCAGTACTTC; cdr3_aa: CSARRGEEVYEQYF
j_call: TRBJ2-2; v_call: TRBV4-3; cdr3_length: 15; d_call: TRBD1; clone_size: -; cdr3_nt: TGCGCCAGCAGCCAAGATACAGGGGGCAATCGGGAGCTGTTTTTT; cdr3_aa: CASSQDTGGNRELFF
j_call: TRBJ2-7; v_call: TRBV7-8; cdr3_length: 16; d_call: -; clone_size: -; cdr3_nt: TGTGCCAGCAGCCTACTTGCCGGACAGTTCTCCTACGAGCAGTACTTC; cdr3_aa: CASSLLAGQFSYEQYF
j_call: TRBJ2-7; v_call: TRBV7-9; cdr3_length: 18; d_call: TRBD1; clone_size: -; cdr3_nt: TGTGCCAGCAGCGACTCCCAGCTCGGGACAGGGAGCTCCTACGAGCAGTACTTC; cdr3_aa: CASSDSQLGTGSSYEQYF
j_call: TRBJ2-7; v_call: TRBV28; cdr3_length: 12; d_call: -; clone_size: few; cdr3_nt: TGTGCCAGCTTGGGGCGCTCCTACGAGCAGTACTTC; cdr3_aa: CASLGRSYEQYF
j_call: TRBJ1-2; v_call: TRBV25-1; cdr3_length: 14; d_call: -; clone_size: -; cdr3_nt: TGTGCCAGCAGTGAGGGGTCCATAAGCTATGGCTACACCTTC; cdr3_aa: CASSEGSISYGYTF
j_call: TRBJ2-2; v_call: TRBV7-2; cdr3_length: 15; d_call: -; clone_size: -; cdr3_nt: TGTGCCAGCAGCTTAGACCTCCTGCACACCGGGGAGCTGTTTTTT; cdr3_aa: CASSLDLLHTGELFF
j_call: TRBJ1-2; v_call: TRBV4-2; cdr3_length: 15; d_call: TRBD1; clone_size: -; cdr3_nt: TGTGCCAGCAGCCAACAAGGGACAGAAAGCTATGGCTACACCTTC; cdr3_aa: CASSQQGTESYGYTF
j_call: TRBJ2-3; v_call: TRBV20-1; cdr3_length: 15; d_call: TRBD2; clone_size: -; cdr3_nt: TGCAGTGCCCCGACTAGCGGGAGTAGCACAGATACGCAGTATTTT; cdr3_aa: CSAPTSGSSTDTQYF
j_call: TRBJ2-3; v_call: TRBV20-1; cdr3_length: 16; d_call: -; clone_size: -; cdr3_nt: TGCAGTGCTCAAGAGGGGGCTAGCGGAAAGTACACTACGCAGTATTTT; cdr3_aa: CSAQEGASGKYTTQYF
j_call: TRBJ2-3; v_call: TRBV21-1; cdr3_length: 18; d_call: -; clone_size: -; cdr3_nt: TGTGCCAGCAGCTGCGGACTAGCGGGGAGAGTAGGCGCAGATACGCAGTATTTT; cdr3_aa: CASSCGLAGRVGADTQYF
j_call: TRBJ2-7; v_call: TRBV28; cdr3_length: 14; d_call: -; clone_size: -; cdr3_nt: TGTGCCAGCAGTGTAGTAGCAGACCCCTACGAGCAGTACTTC; cdr3_aa: CASSVVADPYEQYF
j_call: TRBJ2-1; v_call: TRBV4-2; cdr3_length: 19; d_call: -; clone_size: -; cdr3_nt: TGTGCCAGCAGCCTCACGGCTGTGCGTGGGAGCCGATCCTACAATGAGCAGTTCTTC; cdr3_aa: CASSLTAVRGSRSYNEQFF
j_call: TRBJ2-7; v_call: TRBV3-1; cdr3_length: 15; d_call: -; clone_size: -; cdr3_nt: TGTGCCAGCAGCCCCAGGTTACCGATGGGCTACGAGCAGTACTTC; cdr3_aa: CASSPRLPMGYEQYF
j_call: TRBJ1-6; v_call: TRBV6-6; cdr3_length: 16; d_call: -; clone_size: -; cdr3_nt: TGTGCCACTCAGAACGGAGAGTGCTCCTATAATTCACCCCTCCACTTT; cdr3_aa: CATQNGECSYNSPLHF
j_call: TRBJ2-5; v_call: TRBV6-6; cdr3_length: 14; d_call: -; clone_size: -; cdr3_nt: TGTGCCAGCCGGGGGGCAGGGTATTCGGAGACCCAGTACTTC; cdr3_aa: CASRGAGYSETQYF
j_call: TRBJ2-1; v_call: TRBV7-6; cdr3_length: 11; d_call: -; clone_size: -; cdr3_nt: TGTGCCAGCGCTGTCTTCAATGAGCAGTTCTTC; cdr3_aa: CASAVFNEQFF
j_call: TRBJ2-1; v_call: TRBV20-1; cdr3_length: 14; d_call: TRBD1; clone_size: -; cdr3_nt: TGCAGTGCTAGGGTATTGGACAGGAGAGAGGGGCAGTTCTTC; cdr3_aa: CSARVLDRREGQFF
j_call: TRBJ2-7; v_call: TRBV25-1; cdr3_length: 11; d_call: -; clone_size: few; cdr3_nt: TGTGCCAGCAGTGAATTTAATGAGCAGTACTTC; cdr3_aa: CASSEFNEQYF
j_call: TRBJ1-2; v_call: TRBV6-2/TRBV6-3; cdr3_length: 15; d_call: TRBD1; clone_size: few; cdr3_nt: TGTGCCAGCAGTAACCGGGACAGACTTAACTATGGCTACACCTTC; cdr3_aa: CASSNRDRLNYGYTF
j_call: TRBJ1-2; v_call: TRBV20-1; cdr3_length: 14; d_call: TRBD1; clone_size: -; cdr3_nt: TGCAGTGCCCCCCTACAGGGGGTTTTCTATGGCTACACCTTC; cdr3_aa: CSAPLQGVFYGYTF
j_call: TRBJ2-7; v_call: TRBV5-1; cdr3_length: 14; d_call: -; clone_size: -; cdr3_nt: TGCGCCAGCAGCTTCCGGGGCCCCGAAGGCGAGCAGTACTTC; cdr3_aa: CASSFRGPEGEQYF
j_call: TRBJ2-6; v_call: TRBV20-1; cdr3_length: 17; d_call: TRBD1; clone_size: -; cdr3_nt: TGCAGTGCTAGCCAGGGGGCGAGAAGCTCTGGGGCCAACGTCCTGACTTTC; cdr3_aa: CSASQGARSSGANVLTF
j_call: TRBJ2-3; v_call: TRBV15; cdr3_length: 14; d_call: -; clone_size: few; cdr3_nt: TGTGCCACCAGCACGCGGAAGGGTGCAGATACGCAGTATTTT; cdr3_aa: CATSTRKGADTQYF
j_call: TRBJ2-7; v_call: TRBV28; cdr3_length: 15; d_call: TRBD1; clone_size: -; cdr3_nt: TGTGCCAGCAGTCCGACCGGACAGGGTCGTTACGAGCAGTACTTC; cdr3_aa: CASSPTGQGRYEQYF
j_call: TRBJ2-7; v_call: TRBV27; cdr3_length: 14; d_call: -; clone_size: -; cdr3_nt: TGTGCCAGCAGTCACAGTACCTCCTCCTACGAGCAGTACTTC; cdr3_aa: CASSHSTSSYEQYF
j_call: TRBJ2-3; v_call: TRBV11-2; cdr3_length: 16; d_call: TRBD2; clone_size: -; cdr3_nt: TGTGCCAGCAGCTCAGTCGGGACTAGCGGGACAGATACGCAGTATTTT; cdr3_aa: CASSSVGTSGTDTQYF
j_call: TRBJ2-5; v_call: TRBV20-1; cdr3_length: 16; d_call: -; clone_size: -; cdr3_nt: TGCAGGAATGCCCGGGGTGGGGGAAGTGCGGTAGAGACCCAGTACTTC; cdr3_aa: CRNARGGGSAVETQYF
j_call: TRBJ1-1; v_call: TRBV20-1; cdr3_length: 12; d_call: -; clone_size: few; cdr3_nt: TGCAGTGCTAGACAGGTTTACCATGAAGCTTTCTTT; cdr3_aa: CSARQVYHEAFF
j_call: TRBJ2-1; v_call: TRBV10-2; cdr3_length: 12; d_call: -; clone_size: -; cdr3_nt: TGCGCCAGCAGTATTCTCCGACAAGAGCAGTTCTTC; cdr3_aa: CASSILRQEQFF
j_call: TRBJ2-7; v_call: TRBV5-1; cdr3_length: 15; d_call: TRBD2; clone_size: -; cdr3_nt: TGCGCCAGCAGCTTGGGTAGCGGGAGAGGGTGCGAGCAGTACTTC; cdr3_aa: CASSLGSGRGCEQYF
j_call: TRBJ2-3; v_call: TRBV24-1; cdr3_length: 15; d_call: -; clone_size: -; cdr3_nt: TGTCCCACCAAGGGCTCACGCTTCGCCACAGATACGCAGTATTTT; cdr3_aa: CPTKGSRFATDTQYF
j_call: TRBJ2-1; v_call: TRBV27; cdr3_length: 14; d_call: -; clone_size: -; cdr3_nt: TGTGCCAGCAGACCGGCGGGCTCCTACAATGAGCAGTTCTTC; cdr3_aa: CASRPAGSYNEQFF
j_call: TRBJ1-4; v_call: TRBV7-9; cdr3_length: 14; d_call: TRBD1; clone_size: few; cdr3_nt: TGTGCCAGCAGCCGAGGACAGGGTGATGAAAAACTGTTTTTT; cdr3_aa: CASSRGQGDEKLFF
j_call: TRBJ1-2; v_call: TRBV28; cdr3_length: 14; d_call: TRBD1; clone_size: -; cdr3_nt: TGTGCCAGCAGACTCTCGACAGGGGGATCTGGCTACACCTTC; cdr3_aa: CASRLSTGGSGYTF
j_call: TRBJ2-4; v_call: TRBV15; cdr3_length: 16; d_call: TRBD2; clone_size: few; cdr3_nt: TGTGCCACCAGCCGCCTTACTAGCGGGAATAAGCACATTCAGTACTTC; cdr3_aa: CATSRLTSGNKHIQYF
j_call: TRBJ2-4; v_call: TRBV12-3/TRBV12-4; cdr3_length: 12; d_call: -; clone_size: -; cdr3_nt: TGTGTCAGCAGGCTAGAGGGGAGTTCCCAGTACTTC; cdr3_aa: CVSRLEGSSQYF
j_call: TRBJ1-2; v_call: TRBV28; cdr3_length: 14; d_call: TRBD1; clone_size: -; cdr3_nt: TGTGCCAGCAGTGCGGCCAGGGGGGACTATGGCTACACCTTC; cdr3_aa: CASSAARGDYGYTF
j_call: TRBJ2-3; v_call: TRBV5-8; cdr3_length: 13; d_call: -; clone_size: -; cdr3_nt: TGTGCCAGCAGCTTGGAATCCGGAGATACGCAGTATTTT; cdr3_aa: CASSLESGDTQYF
j_call: TRBJ2-7; v_call: TRBV4-1; cdr3_length: 15; d_call: -; clone_size: few; cdr3_nt: TGCGCCAGTAGCCAGGCCGGGACGGTGTCCTACGAGCAGTACTTC; cdr3_aa: CASSQAGTVSYEQYF
j_call: TRBJ2-4; v_call: TRBV29-1; cdr3_length: 16; d_call: -; clone_size: few; cdr3_nt: TGCAGCGTAGCTTTGTCCCTAGCGAGAGCCAAAAACATTCAGTACTTC; cdr3_aa: CSVALSLARAKNIQYF
j_call: TRBJ1-2; v_call: TRBV28; cdr3_length: 13; d_call: -; clone_size: -; cdr3_nt: TGTGCCAGCAGGCTGGGACAAATTAATGGCTACACCTTC; cdr3_aa: CASRLGQINGYTF
j_call: TRBJ1-2; v_call: TRBV4-2; cdr3_length: 15; d_call: TRBD1; clone_size: few; cdr3_nt: TGTGCCAGCAGCCAAGAATATGACAGGGGTGATGGCTACACCTTC; cdr3_aa: CASSQEYDRGDGYTF
j_call: TRBJ2-7; v_call: TRBV6-1; cdr3_length: 14; d_call: -; clone_size: -; cdr3_nt: TGTGCCAGCAGTGAAGGAAGCTTATACAATGAGCAGTACTTC; cdr3_aa: CASSEGSLYNEQYF
j_call: TRBJ2-1; v_call: TRBV9; cdr3_length: 16; d_call: -; clone_size: -; cdr3_nt: TGTGCCAGCAGCGTAGTACAGCGAGTGACGGACAATGAGCAGTTCTTC; cdr3_aa: CASSVVQRVTDNEQFF
j_call: TRBJ2-7; v_call: TRBV27; cdr3_length: 13; d_call: -; clone_size: -; cdr3_nt: TGTGCCAGCAGTTTTGGCAGGGACTACGAGCAGTACTTC; cdr3_aa: CASSFGRDYEQYF
j_call: TRBJ2-3; v_call: TRBV29-1; cdr3_length: 12; d_call: -; clone_size: -; cdr3_nt: TGCAGCGTCCCAGACGGCACAGATACGCAGTATTTT; cdr3_aa: CSVPDGTDTQYF